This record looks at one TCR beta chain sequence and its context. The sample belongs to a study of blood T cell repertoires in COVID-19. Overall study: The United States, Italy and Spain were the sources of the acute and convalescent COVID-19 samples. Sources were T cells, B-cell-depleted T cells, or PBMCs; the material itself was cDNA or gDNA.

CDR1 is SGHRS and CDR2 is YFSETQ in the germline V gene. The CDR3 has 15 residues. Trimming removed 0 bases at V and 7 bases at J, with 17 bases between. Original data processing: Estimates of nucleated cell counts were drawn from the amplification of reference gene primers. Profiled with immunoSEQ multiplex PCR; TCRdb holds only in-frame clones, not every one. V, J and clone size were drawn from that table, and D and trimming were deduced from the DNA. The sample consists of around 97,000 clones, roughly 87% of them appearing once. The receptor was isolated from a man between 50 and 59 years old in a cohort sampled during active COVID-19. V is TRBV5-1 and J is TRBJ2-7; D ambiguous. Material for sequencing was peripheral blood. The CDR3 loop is CASSLEGSLPGEQYF. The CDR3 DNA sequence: TGCGCCAGCAGCTTGGAAGGCAGCCTGCCAGGAGAGCAGTACTTC.